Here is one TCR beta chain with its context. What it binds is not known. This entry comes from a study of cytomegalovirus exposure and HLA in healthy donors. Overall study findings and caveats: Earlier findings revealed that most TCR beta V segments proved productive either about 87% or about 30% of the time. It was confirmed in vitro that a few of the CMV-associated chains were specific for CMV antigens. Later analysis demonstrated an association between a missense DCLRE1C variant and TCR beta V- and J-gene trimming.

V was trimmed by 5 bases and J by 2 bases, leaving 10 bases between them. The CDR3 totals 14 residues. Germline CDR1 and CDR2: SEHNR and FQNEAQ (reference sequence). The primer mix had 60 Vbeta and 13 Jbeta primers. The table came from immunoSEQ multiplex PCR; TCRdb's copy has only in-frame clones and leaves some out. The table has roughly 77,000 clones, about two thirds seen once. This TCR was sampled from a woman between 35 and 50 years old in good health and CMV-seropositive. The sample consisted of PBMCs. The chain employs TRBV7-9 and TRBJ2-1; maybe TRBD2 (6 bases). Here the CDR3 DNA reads TGTGCCAGCAGCGAACGGGGGACCTACAATGAGCAGTTCTTC. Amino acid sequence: CASSERGTYNEQFF.